What follows are 25 T cell receptor beta chains derived from one specimen sequenced in a study of human T cells and chemical hapten exposure (dated by TCRdb to the early 2020s). Library creation used RACE. TCRdb lists the instrument as NextSeq 500. The raw public reads went through TCRdb reprocessing: fastp at Q25, MiXCR clone calling, in-frame beta chains kept. Identical CDR3 protein sequences are pooled into one entry, listed with their most common genes and DNA. In all, the sample holds under 90,000 distinct CDR3 sequences, and around 8.8% of those were seen once. The top ten clonotypes cover 3% to 4.5% of the sample. The sample's time point label, in plain terms: patch test 2, 6 weeks after DPC sensitization. The sample's treatment or condition label, in plain terms: therapeutic diphenylcyclopropenone sensitization with weekly scalp DPC. This specimen was whole blood, taken in connection with sensitization to the hapten diphenylcyclopropenone (DPC). These receptors were obtained from a woman aged 45 to 65 with alopecia areata. Some clones in this sample may be carry-over from other donors' samples.

This clonotype was observed at least ten times. This CDR3 is CASSPLREMNTEAFF. The CDR3 DNA is TGTGCCAGCAGTCCCTTAAGGGAGATGAACACTGAAGCTTTCTTT. The genes are TRBV28 and TRBJ1-1, with D unclear. Germline loops: CDR1 MDHEN, CDR2 SYDVKM. V was trimmed by 5 bases and J by 0 bases, leaving 13 bases between them. The CDR3 has 15 residues. The full variable domain, its missing parts supplied by reference TRBV28 and TRBJ1-1, is DVKVTQSSRYLVKRTGEKVFLECVQDMDHENMFWYRQDPGLGLRLIYFSYDVKMKEKGDIPEGYSVSREKKERFSLILESASTNQTSMYLCASSPLREMNTEAFFGQGTRLTVV.

The sample holds a few counts of this clonotype. The chain links TRBV2 to TRBJ1-2; tentatively, D is TRBD1 (6 bases). With 3 bases removed from V and 6 bases from J, the gap between germline ends came to 14 bases. The length of the CDR3 is 14 residues. Germline CDR1 reads SNHLY; CDR2 reads FYNNEI. The CDR3: CASSEARGSNGYTF. The CDR3 bases are TGTGCCAGCAGTGAGGCCAGGGGTAGTAATGGCTACACCTTC.

V gene TRBV28 combines with J gene TRBJ2-7; D is perhaps TRBD1 or TRBD2 (6 bases each). Trimming took 8 bases from V and 2 from J, leaving 22 bases between them. The CDR3 sequence is 16 residues long. Germline V CDR1 and CDR2: MDHEN, SYDVKM. This CDR3 reads CASQSAAGGDAYEQYF. CDR3 in DNA: TGTGCCAGCCAATCTGCCGCCGGGGGCGATGCCTACGAGCAGTACTTC. The whole variable domain, filled in from reference TRBV28 and TRBJ2-7, reads DVKVTQSSRYLVKRTGEKVFLECVQDMDHENMFWYRQDPGLGLRLIYFSYDVKMKEKGDIPEGYSVSREKKERFSLILESASTNQTSMYLCASQSAAGGDAYEQYFGPGTRLTVT.

The V gene is TRBV5-1, the J gene TRBJ2-3; TRBD2 might be the D (6 bases). The CDR3 spans 13 residues. In germline, CDR1 is SGHRS, CDR2 YFSETQ. With 4 bases removed from V and 6 bases from J, the gap between germline ends came to 12 bases. The CDR3 coding sequence is TGCGCCAGCAGCCAGACTAGGTTGGATACGCAGTATTTT. This gives the protein CASSQTRLDTQYF.

This clonotype came up many times. The rearrangement links TRBV19 to TRBJ2-7; 7 nucleotides line up with TRBD1. CDR3 size: 12 residues. Germline lookup yields CDR1 LNHDA and CDR2 SQIVND (reference sequence). V trimming: 6 bases; J trimming: 5 bases; junction bases outside the gene matches: 4. The CDR3 bases are TGTGCCAGTAGGGAGACAGGGAACGAGCAGTACTTC. It yields the protein CASRETGNEQYF.

This clonotype was picked up a small number of times. The chain joins TRBV11-2 to TRBJ2-5; a possible D gene is TRBD1 (6 bases). Per the germline V gene, CDR1 is SGHAT and CDR2 is FQNNGV. The V gene lost 4 bases and the J gene lost 5 bases, with 17 bases spanning the gap. CDR3 length: 15 amino acids. The CDR3 sequence is CASSSGTMGRETQYF. The CDR3 bases are TGTGCCAGCAGCTCCGGGACAATGGGCCGGGAGACCCAGTACTTC.

Ten or more counts support this clonotype. The J gene is TRBJ2-7, the V gene TRBV29-1; D remains unclear. The germline CDR1 and CDR2 sequences are SQVTM and ANQGSEA. CDR3 length: 11 residues. V was clipped by 5 bases and J by 1 base, with 6 bases between them. The CDR3 nucleotides are TGCAGCGTTTTAGATTCCTACGAGCAGTACTTC. This translates into CSVLDSYEQYF.

This clonotype occurred a few times. J is TRBJ1-2 and V is TRBV13; a weak D match, TRBD1 (5 bases). Trimming cost V 3 bases and J 0 bases, with 14 bases left between them. This CDR3 is built from 16 residues. CDR1 and CDR2 from the germline V gene are PRHDT and FYEKMQ (reference sequence). CDR3 bases: TGTGCCAGCAGCTTTACAGGAGCTACAGCTAACTATGGCTACACCTTC. Protein sequence: CASSFTGATANYGYTF.

The chain couples TRBV28 to TRBJ2-7; the match to TRBD1 covers 9 bases. Trimming at V came to 6 bases and at J to 2 bases, leaving 8 bases not matched to a gene. Per germline, CDR1 MDHEN and CDR2 SYDVKM. The length of the CDR3 is 15 residues. As DNA, the CDR3 is TGTGCCAGCAGGTCTCCGGGACAGGGAGCCTACGAGCAGTACTTC. Translated, it gives CASRSPGQGAYEQYF.

This clonotype was recorded many times. The chain links TRBV10-3 to TRBJ1-5, with a weak D call TRBD1 (6 bases). This CDR3 contains 12 residues. Germline V gene sequence: CDR1 ENHRY, CDR2 SYGVKD. The V gene lost 10 bases and the J gene lost 4 bases, with 11 bases spanning the gap. This CDR3 is CATQDRNQPQHF. The CDR3 region has the DNA TGTGCCACCCAGGACAGAAATCAGCCCCAGCATTTT.

The chain uses TRBV4-3 and TRBJ2-5; D is undetermined. The germline V and J ends were trimmed by 1 base and 5 bases, with 8 bases remaining between them. The V gene's germline CDR1 is LGHNA and CDR2 YSLEER. The CDR3 spans 13 residues. The CDR3 DNA is TGCGCCAGCAGCCAAGGAGCTTTCGAGACCCAGTACTTC. This translates into CASSQGAFETQYF.

This clonotype was found a few times. The rearrangement uses TRBV7-2 and TRBJ2-3; D unclear. The V end lost 5 bases, the J end lost 0 bases, and 6 bases lay between the germline ends. Looked up from germline, CDR1 is SGHTA and CDR2 is FQGNSA. The CDR3 extends over 13 amino acids. The CDR3 nucleotides are TGTGCCAGCAGCCTATCTAGCACAGATACGCAGTATTTT. Translation: CASSLSSTDTQYF.

This clonotype was seen at least ten times. This chain connects TRBV12-3 or TRBV12-4 to TRBJ1-1; a weak D match, TRBD1 (6 bases). V was trimmed by 3 bases and J by 4 bases, leaving 12 bases between them. The CDR3 covers 14 residues. CDR3 amino acids: CASSFGGAGTEAFF. The CDR3 region has the DNA TGTGCCAGCAGTTTCGGGGGCGCGGGCACTGAAGCTTTCTTT.

This clonotype was seen more than once but under ten times. The V call is TRBV20-1, the J call TRBJ2-3, with D tentatively TRBD1 (5 bases). Germline V gene data show CDR1 as DFQATT and CDR2 as SNEGSKA (reference sequence). This CDR3 region has 14 residues. V lost 3 bases and J lost 3, with 13 bases in between. For the CDR3, the DNA is TGCAGTGCTAGGGGGCCGAGGCCTACAGATACGCAGTATTTT. Protein: CSARGPRPTDTQYF.

This clonotype came up many times. This chain joins TRBV9 and TRBJ1-2, with TRBD1 as a possible D gene (5 bases). CDR1 is SGDLS and CDR2 is YYNGEE in the germline V gene. This CDR3 region has 11 residues. Trimming shortened V by 10 bases and J by 3 bases, and 10 bases separated the two germline ends. CDR3 region: CASGADYGYTF. The CDR3 nucleotides are TGTGCCTCCGGGGCAGACTATGGCTACACCTTC.

This clonotype turned up a few times. The chain employs TRBV19 and TRBJ2-5, with D possibly TRBD2 on 5 matching bases. Trimming cost V 3 bases and J 1 base, with 9 bases left between them. CDR1 is LNHDA and CDR2 is SQIVND in the germline V gene (reference sequence). The CDR3 is made up of 14 amino acids. DNA of the CDR3: TGTGCCAGTAGTATCGGGAATACCCAAGAGACCCAGTACTTC. This encodes CASSIGNTQETQYF.

This sequence joins TRBV7-2 and TRBJ2-2; D is unclear. This CDR3 spans 14 amino acids. V was shortened by 1 base and J by 4 bases, with 7 bases between the two germline ends. Germline-derived CDR1 and CDR2 are SGHTA and FQGNSA. The CDR3 coding sequence is TGTGCCAGCAGCTTAGACAGTCTCACCGGGGAGCTGTTTTTT. It encodes CASSLDSLTGELFF.

This clonotype was counted only a few times. The chain employs TRBV20-1 and TRBJ1-6, with no clear D. CDR1 and CDR2 (germline): DFQATT, SNEGSKA (reference sequence). V gave up 3 bases and J gave up 0 bases, with 9 bases separating them. The CDR3 totals 15 residues. This chain's CDR3 is CSASDRRSYNSPLHF. The CDR3, as DNA: TGCAGTGCTAGTGATCGACGCTCCTATAATTCACCCCTCCACTTT.

The CDR3 spells CASSVGDTDTQYF. The CDR3 nucleotides are TGTGCCAGCAGCGTAGGCGACACAGATACGCAGTATTTT. This chain connects TRBV9 to TRBJ2-3; D unclear. The CDR3 sequence is 13 residues long. Trimming cost V 0 bases and J 2 bases, with 4 bases left between them. The germline gives CDR1 SGDLS, CDR2 YYNGEE.

V usage is TRBV4-3 and J usage is TRBJ2-2, with D uncertain. The V gene lost 0 bases and the J gene lost 7 bases, with 12 bases spanning the gap. Germline CDR1 is LGHNA and CDR2 is YSLEER. CDR3 length equals 15 residues. The CDR3 DNA reads as TGCGCCAGCAGCCAAGATTGGCCGTCGCGCGGGGAGCTGTTTTTT. It codes for CASSQDWPSRGELFF.

This clonotype was detected a few times. V is TRBV27 and J is TRBJ2-7, with 8 bases matching TRBD1. The J segment lost 2 bases and the V segment lost 5 bases, leaving 2 bases of the junction unmatched. The CDR3 extends over 13 amino acids. Germline V gives CDR1 MNHEY, CDR2 SMNVEV (reference sequence). The CDR3 sequence: CASSMDRAYEQYF. The CDR3, as DNA: TGTGCCAGCAGTATGGACAGGGCCTACGAGCAGTACTTC.

This clonotype came up a few times. The gene calls are TRBV4-3 and TRBJ2-5; TRBD1 agrees at 10 bases. The CDR3 sequence is 15 residues long. From germline, CDR1 is LGHNA and CDR2 YSLEER. Unmatched junction bases numbered 6, after V lost 4 bases and J lost 4 bases. As DNA, the CDR3 is TGCGCCAGCAGCCGCGGACAGGGGGGAGGAGAGACCCAGTACTTC. Encoded protein: CASSRGQGGGETQYF.

In its sample, this clonotype was seen a few times. This sequence joins TRBV28 and TRBJ2-1; D unresolved. The V gene lost 3 bases and the J gene lost 0 bases, with 6 bases spanning the gap. The CDR3 loop spans 14 amino acids. Germline CDR1 is MDHEN and CDR2 is SYDVKM. The CDR3 DNA is TGTGCCAGCAGTTTTCCGAGCTCCTACAATGAGCAGTTCTTC. It translates to CASSFPSSYNEQFF.

This clonotype was seen many times. This chain links TRBV29-1 with TRBJ2-1, with TRBD1 as a possible D gene (5 bases). CDR3 length: 14 amino acids. V gave up 4 bases and J gave up 7 bases, with 17 bases separating them. Germline assignment: CDR1 SQVTM and CDR2 ANQGSEA. As DNA, the CDR3 is TGCAGCGTTGGTCGGCAGGGTATGTTGAATGAGCAGTTCTTC. Encoded protein: CSVGRQGMLNEQFF.

The V call is TRBV18, the J call TRBJ2-7; maybe TRBD1 (5 bases). The CDR3 has 14 amino acids. Germline CDR1 KGHSH, CDR2 LQKENI. V was clipped by 4 bases and J by 2 bases, with 12 bases between them. The CDR3 region is CASSRDSPPYEQYF. The CDR3 coding sequence is TGTGCCAGCTCACGAGACAGTCCCCCCTACGAGCAGTACTTC. The whole variable domain, remainder taken from reference TRBV18 and TRBJ2-7, is NAGVMQNPRHLVRRRGQEARLRCSPMKGHSHVYWYRQLPEEGLKFMVYLQKENIIDESGMPKERFSAEFPKEGPSILRIQQVVRGDSAAYFCASSRDSPPYEQYFGPGTRLTVT.